This TCR beta chain stems from a study of shared clonotypes between healthy human individuals. This CDR3 spans 15 amino acids. Germline loops: CDR1 SGHDT, CDR2 YYEEEE. Losses at the gene ends were 0 bases for V and 1 base for J; bases not matched to a gene: 4. Profiling relied on immunoSEQ multiplex PCR, and the TCRdb table lists in-frame clones only, not all of them. This sample has some 2.4 million clones, with over 85% found just once. This sequence was found in a man aged 18 to 30 in good health. Some clones in this sample may be carry-over from other donors' samples. The rearrangement joins TRBV5-6 to TRBJ2-7; 7 bases map to TRBD1. The sample was naive CD4+ T cells from PBMCs. The subset here: CD45RA+ positively selected. For the CDR3, the DNA is TGTGCCAGCAGCTTGGAGAGGACAGGATCCTACGAGCAGTACTTC. This sequence encodes CASSLERTGSYEQYF.